Here is one TCR beta chain with its context. This sample was taken from a study of blood T cell repertoires in COVID-19. As for the study in general: Samples of COVID-19 (acute and convalescent) were obtained from the United States, Italy and Spain.

Germline V gene data show CDR1 as MDHEN and CDR2 as SYDVKM. The CDR3 spans 14 residues. V shed 5 bases and J 3 bases; nucleotides not matched to a gene: 3. In the authors' workflow: From reference gene primer amplification, estimates of nucleated cell counts were derived. TCRdb's table, derived via immunoSEQ multiplex PCR, lists solely in-frame clones and lacks some. V, J and clone size are those of that table, while D and trimming were read from the DNA. This sample has fewer than 250,000 clones; under 80% occur once, and the top ten carry roughly 17%. Sequences were obtained from PBMCs or T cells enriched from blood (not recorded which). The receptor comes from a woman in her forties or fifties with acute COVID-19. The chain carries TRBV28 and TRBJ1-5; 8 bases align to TRBD1. The CDR3 DNA follows: TGTGCCAGCAGTCTCAGGGGGCCCAATCAGCCCCAGCATTTT. Residues: CASSLRGPNQPQHF.